This T cell receptor (beta chain) was captured in a study of blood T cell repertoires in COVID-19. The overall study: In each case, the material was cDNA or gDNA derived from T cells, B-cell-depleted T cells, or PBMCs.

The V gene lost 5 bases and the J gene lost 2 bases, with 10 bases spanning the gap. The CDR3 covers 12 residues. Looked up from germline, CDR1 is SQVTM and CDR2 is ANQGSEA. In the original analysis: It was from reference gene primer amplification that nucleated cell counts were estimated. This table comes from immunoSEQ multiplex PCR, and its TCRdb copy is limited to in-frame clones, with some not included. Clonal size and the V and J genes are those of that table, whereas D and trimming came from the DNA. The table records 100,000 or so clones, 70% to 90% of them present only once. The chain has TRBV29-1 and TRBJ2-7, with D perhaps TRBD2 (6 bases). The TCR sequence derives from a woman between 45 and 60 years old who had recovered from COVID-19. The sample was PBMCs or T cells enriched from blood (not recorded which). CDR3 protein: CSVSASAYEQYF. In nucleotides, the CDR3 is TGCAGCGTTTCGGCTAGCGCCTACGAGCAGTACTTC.